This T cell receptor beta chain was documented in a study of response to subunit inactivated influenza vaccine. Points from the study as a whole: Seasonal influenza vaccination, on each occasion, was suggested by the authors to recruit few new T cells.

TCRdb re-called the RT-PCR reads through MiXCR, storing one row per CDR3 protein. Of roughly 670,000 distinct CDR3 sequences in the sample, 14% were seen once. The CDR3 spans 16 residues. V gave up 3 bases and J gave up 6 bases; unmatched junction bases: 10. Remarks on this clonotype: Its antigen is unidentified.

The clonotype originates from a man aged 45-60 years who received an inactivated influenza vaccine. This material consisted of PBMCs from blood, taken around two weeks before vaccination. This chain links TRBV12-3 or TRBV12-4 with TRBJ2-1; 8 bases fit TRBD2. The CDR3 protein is CASSFLGGRSFNEQFF. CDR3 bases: TGTGCCAGCAGTTTTCTCGGCGGGAGGAGTTTCAATGAGCAGTTCTTC.